This T cell receptor beta chain was retrieved from a study of cytomegalovirus exposure and HLA in healthy donors. Looking at the study overall: Samples from HLA-typed donors yielded about 85 million unique TCRs in an early data release. Genetic ancestry analysis placed about 76% of the approximately 390 donors that were genotyped in the Caucasian-associated cluster.

The CDR3 sequence is 15 residues long. PCR was performed using 60 Vbeta and 13 Jbeta primers. Sequencing used immunoSEQ multiplex PCR; TCRdb keeps in-frame clones, though not all of them. The sample lists under 200,000 clones, approximately 80% seen once, with 7% to 9.5% in the top ten. Sequencing input: PBMCs. The clonotype comes from a male donor in good health and CMV-seropositive. V gene TRBV21-1 combines with J gene TRBJ1-4; the DNA was not used to check the table's D call, TRBD1. TRBV21-1 is a recognized pseudogene. The CDR3 loop reads CASIPWTVLDEKLFF. Here the CDR3 DNA reads TGTGCCAGCATACCGTGGACAGTGCTAGATGAAAAACTGTTTTTT.